A single sample is the source of the 2 T cell receptor beta chains below, sequenced in a study of lymphopenia after photon versus proton radiotherapy (dated by TCRdb to the late 2010s). Libraries were made using the immunoSEQ multiplex PCR assay. Sourced from immuneACCESS, this table was stored by TCRdb with only in-frame sequences that have V and J called. A share of the clones is absent; for the studies checked, an unresolved V gene accounts for under half, and the remainder has no known explanation. The sample includes around 64,000 clones, with roughly 90% observed a single time. The ten largest clones take up over 2% of the sample. This specimen was peripheral blood, taken from a patient treated with photon-based radiotherapy. Receptors were obtained from a woman in her thirties or forties with cholangiocarcinoma.

The chain links TRBV6-1 to TRBJ1-1; D is unresolved. Per the germline V gene, CDR1 is MNHNS and CDR2 is SASEGT. The ends were cut back, 7 bases at V and 3 bases at J, with 18 bases in the middle. The CDR3 totals 15 residues. The CDR3 loop reads CASTQERSGDTEAFF. CDR3 coding DNA: TGTGCCAGCACGCAGGAGCGATCCGGGGACACTGAAGCTTTCTTT.

This clone was found a few times. The chain is built from TRBV30 and TRBJ2-2; possibly TRBD1 for D (6 bases). The CDR3 runs to 13 residues. CDR1 is GTSNPN, CDR2 SVGIG, per germline (reference sequence). V was cut by 8 bases and J by 3 bases, with 13 bases left in between. The CDR3 nucleotides read TGTGCCGGAAAACAGGGCTACACCGGGGAGCTGTTTTTT. Its translation is CAGKQGYTGELFF.